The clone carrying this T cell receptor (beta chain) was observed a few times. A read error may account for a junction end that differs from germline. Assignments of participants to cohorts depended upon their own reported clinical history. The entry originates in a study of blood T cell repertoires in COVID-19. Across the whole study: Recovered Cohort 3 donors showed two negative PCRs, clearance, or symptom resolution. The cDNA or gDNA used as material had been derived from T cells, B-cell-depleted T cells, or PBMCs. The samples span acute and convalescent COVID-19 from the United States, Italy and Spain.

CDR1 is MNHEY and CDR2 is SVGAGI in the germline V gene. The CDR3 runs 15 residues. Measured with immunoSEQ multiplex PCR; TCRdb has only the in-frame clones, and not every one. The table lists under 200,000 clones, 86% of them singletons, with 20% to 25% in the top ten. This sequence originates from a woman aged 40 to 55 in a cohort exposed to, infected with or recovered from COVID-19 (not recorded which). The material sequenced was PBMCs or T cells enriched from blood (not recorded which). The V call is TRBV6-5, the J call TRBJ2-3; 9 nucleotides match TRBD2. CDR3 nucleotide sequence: TGTGCCAGCAGTGACTCCGCGGGGGGGCCAGATACGCAGTATTTT. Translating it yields CASSDSAGGPDTQYF.